The clone carrying this T cell receptor (beta chain) appeared a single time. The antigen is not known. This specimen belongs to a study of T cell responses to AZD1222 COVID-19 vaccine. Broader study findings: Nearly half of unique spike-specific TCRs reportedly avoided B.1.351 and B.1.1.7 mutated regions. Clonal diversity may have been underestimated, and the donors were mostly white British, with more females than males.

The repertoire was sequenced with immunoSEQ multiplex PCR; TCRdb's copy has only in-frame clones and lacks some. The sample shows some 150,000 clones, around 89% of them seen only once. The CDR3 runs to 14 residues. Germline V gene lookup returns CDR1 GTSNPN and CDR2 SVGIG (reference sequence). Trimming pared 3 bases from V and 2 bases from J, leaving 12 bases between. The source was peripheral blood, collected on day 0 of AZD1222 vaccination. This clonotype was obtained from an adult in good health. The V and J genes are TRBV30 and TRBJ2-3; TRBD1 might be the D (6 bases). For the CDR3, the DNA is TGTGCCTGGAGGGACAGTGGTATCACAGATACGCAGTATTTT. Amino acids: CAWRDSGITDTQYF.